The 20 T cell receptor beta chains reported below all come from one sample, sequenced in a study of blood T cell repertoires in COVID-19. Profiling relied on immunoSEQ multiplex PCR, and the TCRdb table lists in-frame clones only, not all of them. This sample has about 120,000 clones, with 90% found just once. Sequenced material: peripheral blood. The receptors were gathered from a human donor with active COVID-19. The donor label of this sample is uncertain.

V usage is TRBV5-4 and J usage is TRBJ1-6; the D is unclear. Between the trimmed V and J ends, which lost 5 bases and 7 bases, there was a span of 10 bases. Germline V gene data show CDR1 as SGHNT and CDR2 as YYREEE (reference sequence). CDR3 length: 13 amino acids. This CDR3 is CASRYRGNSPLHF. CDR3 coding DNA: TGTGCCAGCAGGTACCGAGGGAATTCACCCCTCCACTTT.

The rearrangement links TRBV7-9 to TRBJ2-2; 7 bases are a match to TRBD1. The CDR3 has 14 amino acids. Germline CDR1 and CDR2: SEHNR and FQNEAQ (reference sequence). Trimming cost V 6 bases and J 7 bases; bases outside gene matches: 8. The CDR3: CASRFLTGVGELFF. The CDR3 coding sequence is TGTGCCAGCAGATTTCTTACAGGGGTCGGGGAGCTGTTTTTT. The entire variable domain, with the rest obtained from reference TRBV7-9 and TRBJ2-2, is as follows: DTGVSQNPRHKITKRGQNVTFRCDPISEHNRLYWYRQTLGQGPEFLTYFQNEAQLEKSRLLSDRFSAERPKGSFSTLEIQRTEQGDSAMYLCASRFLTGVGELFFGEGSRLTVL.

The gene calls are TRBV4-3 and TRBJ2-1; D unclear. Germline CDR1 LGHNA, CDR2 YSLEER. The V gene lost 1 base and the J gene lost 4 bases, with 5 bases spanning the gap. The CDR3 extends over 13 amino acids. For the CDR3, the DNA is TGCGCCAGCAGCCAAGTCCCTTACAATGAGCAGTTCTTC. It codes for CASSQVPYNEQFF.

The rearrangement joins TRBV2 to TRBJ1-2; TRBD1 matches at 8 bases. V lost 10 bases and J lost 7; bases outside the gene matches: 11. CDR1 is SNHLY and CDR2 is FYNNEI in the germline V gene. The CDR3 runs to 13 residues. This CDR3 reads CATETGALGGYTF. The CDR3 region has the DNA TGTGCCACCGAGACAGGGGCCTTAGGTGGCTACACCTTC.

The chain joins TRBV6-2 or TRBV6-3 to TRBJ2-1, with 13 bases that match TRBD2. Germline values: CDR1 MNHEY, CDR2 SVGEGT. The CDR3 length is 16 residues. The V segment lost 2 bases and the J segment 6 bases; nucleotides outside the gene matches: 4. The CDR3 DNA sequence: TGTGCCAGCAGTTACCCAGGACTAGCGGGGGTCAATGAGCAGTTCTTC. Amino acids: CASSYPGLAGVNEQFF.

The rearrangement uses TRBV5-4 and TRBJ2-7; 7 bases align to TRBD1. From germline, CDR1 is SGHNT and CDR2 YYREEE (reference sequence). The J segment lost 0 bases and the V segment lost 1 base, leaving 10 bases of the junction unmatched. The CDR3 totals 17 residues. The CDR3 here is CASSLSMDRIDSYEQYF. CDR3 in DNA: TGTGCCAGCAGCTTGAGTATGGACAGGATTGACTCCTACGAGCAGTACTTC.

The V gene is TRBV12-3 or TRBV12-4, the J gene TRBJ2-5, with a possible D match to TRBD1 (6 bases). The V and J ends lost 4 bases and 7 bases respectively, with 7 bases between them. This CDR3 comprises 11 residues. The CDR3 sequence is CASSYRVTQYF. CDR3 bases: TGTGCCAGCAGTTACAGGGTGACCCAGTACTTC.

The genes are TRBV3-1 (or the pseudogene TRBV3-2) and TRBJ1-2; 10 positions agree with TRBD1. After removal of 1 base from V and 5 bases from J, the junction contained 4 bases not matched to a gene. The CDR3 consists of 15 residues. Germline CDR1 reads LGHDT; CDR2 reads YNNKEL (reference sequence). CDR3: CASSQGQGAVYGYTF. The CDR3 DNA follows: TGTGCCAGCAGCCAAGGACAGGGGGCGGTTTATGGCTACACCTTC.

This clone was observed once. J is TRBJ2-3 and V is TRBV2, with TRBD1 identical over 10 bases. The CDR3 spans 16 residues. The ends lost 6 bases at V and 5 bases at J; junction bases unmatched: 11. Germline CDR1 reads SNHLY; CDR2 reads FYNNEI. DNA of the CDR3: TGTGCCAGCAGAGAGACCCGGGACAGGGGATTAGATACGCAGTATTTT. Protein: CASRETRDRGLDTQYF.

CDR3 DNA: TGCGCCAGCAGCCAAGATCGTTCCGGGCGGGGGGTGACCTACGAGCAGTACTTC. This gives the protein CASSQDRSGRGVTYEQYF. This sequence joins TRBV4-3 and TRBJ2-7, with 8 bases matching TRBD2. This CDR3 is 18 amino acids long. Trimming cost V 0 bases and J 2 bases; bases outside gene matches: 12. CDR1 and CDR2 from the germline V gene are LGHNA and YSLEER.

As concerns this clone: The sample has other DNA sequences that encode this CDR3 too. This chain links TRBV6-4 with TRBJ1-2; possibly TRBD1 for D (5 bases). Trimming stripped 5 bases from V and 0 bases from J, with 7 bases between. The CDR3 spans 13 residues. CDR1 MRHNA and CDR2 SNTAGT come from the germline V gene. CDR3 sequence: CASSRGTNYGYTF. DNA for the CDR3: TGTGCCAGCAGTAGGGGTACTAACTATGGCTACACCTTC.

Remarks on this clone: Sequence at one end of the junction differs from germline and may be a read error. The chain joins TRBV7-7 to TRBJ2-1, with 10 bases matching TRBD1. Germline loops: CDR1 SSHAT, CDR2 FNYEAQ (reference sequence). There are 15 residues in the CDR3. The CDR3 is CASSSGQGAYNEQFF. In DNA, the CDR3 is TGTGCTAGCAGCTCCGGACAGGGGGCCTACAATGAGCAGTTCTTC.

CDR3 in DNA: TGTGCCAGTAGTATAGTGGACAAACCCTACGAGCAGTACTTC. Protein sequence: CASSIVDKPYEQYF. The J gene is TRBJ2-7, the V gene TRBV19, with a tentative D call TRBD1 (5 bases). The CDR3 runs 14 residues. The V end was cut by 1 base, the J end by 2 bases, with 9 bases between. The germline gives CDR1 LNHDA, CDR2 SQIVND (reference sequence).

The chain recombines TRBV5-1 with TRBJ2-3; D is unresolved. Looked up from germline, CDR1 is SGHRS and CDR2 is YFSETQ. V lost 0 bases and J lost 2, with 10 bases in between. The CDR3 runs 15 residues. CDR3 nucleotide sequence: TGCGCCAGCAGCTTGGAACACAGAGTCACAGATACGCAGTATTTT. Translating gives CASSLEHRVTDTQYF.

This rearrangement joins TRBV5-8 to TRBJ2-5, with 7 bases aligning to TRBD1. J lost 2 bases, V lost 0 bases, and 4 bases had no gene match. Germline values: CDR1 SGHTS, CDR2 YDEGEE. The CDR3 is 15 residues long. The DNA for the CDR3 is TGTGCCAGCAGCTTGGTCGGGACAGATCAAGAGACCCAGTACTTC. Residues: CASSLVGTDQETQYF.

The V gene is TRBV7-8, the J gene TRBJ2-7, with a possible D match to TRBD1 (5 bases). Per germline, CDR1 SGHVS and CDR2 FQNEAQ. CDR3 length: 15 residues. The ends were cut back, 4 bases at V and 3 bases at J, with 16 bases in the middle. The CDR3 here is CASSSVRTHNYEQYF. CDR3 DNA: TGTGCCAGCAGCTCGGTCCGGACACATAACTACGAGCAGTACTTC.

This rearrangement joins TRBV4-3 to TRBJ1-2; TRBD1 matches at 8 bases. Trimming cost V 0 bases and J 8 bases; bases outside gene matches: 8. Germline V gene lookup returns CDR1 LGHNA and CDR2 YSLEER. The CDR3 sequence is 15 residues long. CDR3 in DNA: TGCGCCAGCAGCCAAGATGCAGCAGGGGGCTCGGGCTACACCTTC. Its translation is CASSQDAAGGSGYTF.

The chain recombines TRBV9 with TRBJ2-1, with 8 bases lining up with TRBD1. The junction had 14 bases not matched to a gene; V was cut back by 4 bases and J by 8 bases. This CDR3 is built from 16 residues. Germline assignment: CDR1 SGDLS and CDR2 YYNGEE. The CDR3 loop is CASSYQDRGGFYEQFF. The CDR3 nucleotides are TGTGCCAGCAGCTACCAAGACAGGGGAGGTTTCTATGAGCAGTTCTTC.

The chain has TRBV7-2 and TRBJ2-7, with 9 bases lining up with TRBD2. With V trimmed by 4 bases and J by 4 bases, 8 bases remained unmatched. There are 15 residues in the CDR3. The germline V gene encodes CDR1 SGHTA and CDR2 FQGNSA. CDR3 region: CASSSPSGGKYEQYF. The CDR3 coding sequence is TGTGCCAGCAGCTCCCCAAGCGGGGGGAAGTACGAGCAGTACTTC.

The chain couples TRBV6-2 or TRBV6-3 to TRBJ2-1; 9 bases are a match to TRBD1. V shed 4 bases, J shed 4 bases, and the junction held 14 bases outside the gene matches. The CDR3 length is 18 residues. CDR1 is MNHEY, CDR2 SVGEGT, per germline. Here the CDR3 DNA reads TGTGCCAGCAGTTCCATCCACCGAGGACAGGGGAATTACAATGAGCAGTTCTTC. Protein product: CASSSIHRGQGNYNEQFF.